These 20 T cell receptor beta chains share one sample of origin, sequenced in a study of T cells in lung cancer brain metastases. Profiling relied on immunoSEQ multiplex PCR, and the TCRdb table lists in-frame clones only, not all of them. The sample holds 3,000 to 3,500 clones, about 89% seen once. The sample consisted of tumor tissue from the primary lung tumor. The receptors here all came from a man in his 70s with non-small cell lung cancer.

The rearrangement links TRBV19 to TRBJ1-2; D is ambiguous. The germline V gene has CDR1 LNHDA and CDR2 SQIVND (reference sequence). Trimming took 4 bases from V and 2 from J, leaving 11 bases between them. This CDR3 is 14 amino acids long. The CDR3 coding sequence is TGTGCCAGTAGTACCTCTAACAACAACTATGGCTACACCTTC. It encodes CASSTSNNNYGYTF.

The chain is built from TRBV18 and TRBJ1-2; D not resolved. V was clipped by 0 bases and J by 5 bases, with 4 bases between them. Germline lookup yields CDR1 KGHSH and CDR2 LQKENI. This CDR3 is 12 amino acids long. The CDR3 sequence: CASSPPRYGYTF. The CDR3 nucleotides are TGTGCCAGCTCACCACCGCGGTATGGCTACACCTTC.

This sequence joins TRBV6-6 and TRBJ2-7, with D unresolved. V lost 4 bases and J lost 0, with 7 bases in between. Germline V gene lookup returns CDR1 MNHNY and CDR2 SVGAGI (reference sequence). The CDR3 totals 13 residues. This chain's CDR3 is CASSSRASYEQYF. CDR3 in DNA: TGTGCCAGCAGTTCCCGGGCCTCCTACGAGCAGTACTTC.

The chain links TRBV18 to TRBJ1-1; tentatively, D is TRBD1 (6 bases). CDR1 is KGHSH, CDR2 LQKENI, per germline. This CDR3 is built from 14 residues. V was shortened by 7 bases and J by 7 bases, with 19 bases between the two germline ends. The CDR3 is CASWDGARQDEAFF. The DNA for the CDR3 is TGTGCCAGCTGGGACGGGGCTCGACAGGATGAAGCTTTCTTT.

This chain uses TRBV7-8 with TRBJ2-7, with 8 bases identical to TRBD2. From germline, CDR1 is SGHVS and CDR2 FQNEAQ. The CDR3 consists of 15 residues. J gave up 3 bases and V 4 bases, and 8 bases lay outside the gene matches. CDR3 region: CASSSGGSGVYEQYF. The CDR3 DNA reads TGTGCCAGCAGCTCCGGAGGTAGCGGGGTCTACGAGCAGTACTTC.

This clone was seen just once. A junction end diverges from the germline sequence, so it may reflect a read error. The chain joins TRBV29-1 to TRBJ1-2; D is unresolved. Germline V gene lookup returns CDR1 SQVTM and CDR2 ANQGSEA. The CDR3 is made up of 10 amino acids. Here the CDR3 DNA reads TGCAGCGTCGCAGGCTATAGCTACACCTTC. Translation gives CSVAGYSYTF.

The rearrangement links TRBV12-5 to TRBJ2-1; D gene uncertain. V lost 3 bases and J 9 bases, leaving 9 bases between the germline ends. The CDR3 runs to 12 residues. Germline assignment: CDR1 LGHNT and CDR2 FRNRAP. The CDR3 DNA reads as TGTGCTAGTGGTTTACCACCGGCTGAGCAGTTCTTC. Protein sequence: CASGLPPAEQFF.

The chain uses TRBV5-4 and TRBJ2-7; no reliable D call. The germline V gene encodes CDR1 SGHNT and CDR2 YYREEE (reference sequence). This CDR3 has 15 amino acids. Trimming left V 3 bases short and J 4 bases short, with 17 bases between. CDR3 nucleotides: TGTGCCAGCAGCTCCCCCGGCAGATCCTCTTACGAGCAGTACTTC. As protein: CASSSPGRSSYEQYF.

The chain links TRBV4-2 to TRBJ1-4; 8 bases match TRBD1. The germline V gene has CDR1 LGHNA and CDR2 YNFKEQ. After removal of 0 bases from V and 0 bases from J, the junction contained 9 bases not matched to a gene. CDR3 length: 19 residues. The CDR3 spells CASSQEGTGGFATNEKLFF. CDR3 in DNA: TGTGCCAGCAGCCAAGAAGGAACAGGGGGGTTTGCAACTAATGAAAAACTGTTTTTT.

This chain links TRBV27 with TRBJ2-5; D might be TRBD2 (5 bases). This CDR3 has 13 amino acids. Germline CDR1 MNHEY, CDR2 SMNVEV (reference sequence). Trimming shortened V by 9 bases and J by 2 bases, and 13 bases separated the two germline ends. This CDR3 reads CASLSRDQETQYF. Written as DNA, the CDR3 is TGTGCCAGTCTTTCCCGGGATCAAGAGACCCAGTACTTC.

Here the CDR3 reads CASSTVDGPGTEAFF. CDR3 nucleotide sequence: TGTGCCAGCAGCACCGTAGACGGACCTGGGACTGAAGCTTTCTTT. The V and J genes are TRBV7-8 and TRBJ1-1; no firm D call. Germline V CDR1 and CDR2: SGHVS, FQNEAQ. With 5 bases removed from V and 5 bases from J, the gap between germline ends came to 18 bases. The length of the CDR3 is 15 residues.

In nucleotides, the CDR3 is TGTGCCAGCTCACTGATGGGGGAAGGGTACGAGCAGTACTTC. It codes for CASSLMGEGYEQYF. The chain employs TRBV18 and TRBJ2-7; D tentatively reads TRBD1 or TRBD2 (5 bases each). Trimming removed 4 bases at V and 4 bases at J, with 14 bases between. The length of the CDR3 is 14 residues. Germline CDR1 is KGHSH and CDR2 is LQKENI.

The V call is TRBV5-1, the J call TRBJ2-1; D not certain. The length of the CDR3 is 15 residues. V was pared by 0 bases and J by 5 bases, with 12 bases between. In germline, CDR1 is SGHRS, CDR2 YFSETQ. This chain's CDR3 is CASSLEPTQNNEQFF. The CDR3 DNA reads TGCGCCAGCAGCTTGGAGCCTACACAAAACAATGAGCAGTTCTTC.

The rearrangement uses TRBV27 and TRBJ1-4, with a possible D match to TRBD1 (5 bases). This CDR3 has 15 residues. Trimming took 7 bases from V and 10 from J, leaving 22 bases between them. CDR1 MNHEY and CDR2 SMNVEV come from the germline V gene (reference sequence). The CDR3 region is CASTLRDPRAGKLFF. CDR3 coding DNA: TGTGCCAGCACCCTCCGGGACCCCCGGGCGGGAAAACTGTTTTTT.

This clone appeared a single time. The genes are TRBV6-6 and TRBJ2-3; TRBD1 agrees at 8 bases. Trimming removed 8 bases from V and 0 bases from J; junction bases left unmatched: 4. The germline V gene encodes CDR1 MNHNY and CDR2 SVGAGI (reference sequence). This CDR3 spans 14 amino acids. The CDR3, as DNA: TGTGCCAGCGGAAGACAGGGGAGCACAGATACGCAGTATTTT. Protein product: CASGRQGSTDTQYF.

The rearrangement links TRBV25-1 to TRBJ2-3; tentative D call: TRBD1 (6 bases). Germline V CDR1 and CDR2: MGHDK, SYGVNS. There are 12 residues in the CDR3. The V end was cut by 9 bases, the J end by 6 bases, with 13 bases between. CDR3 sequence reads: CASLGGIDTQYF. As DNA, the CDR3 is TGTGCCAGTCTAGGGGGAATCGATACGCAGTATTTT.

This clone appeared a few times. The sample carries other DNA sequences with the same CDR3. The genes are TRBV5-3 and TRBJ2-7; D gene unclear. TRBV5-3 is classed as an ORF, of uncertain function. CDR3 length equals 13 residues. The ends were cut back, 5 bases at V and 0 bases at J, with 9 bases in the middle. The CDR3 DNA reads as TGTGCCAGAAGTCGAGTATGCTCCTACGAGCAGTACTTC. Translation gives CARSRVCSYEQYF.

The CDR3 loop is CASSDLDRGWQPQHF. The CDR3 nucleotides read TGTGCCAGTAGTGACCTGGACAGGGGTTGGCAGCCCCAGCATTTT. The chain joins TRBV19 to TRBJ1-5, with 9 nucleotides matching TRBD1. The CDR3 runs to 15 residues. Unmatched junction bases numbered 9, after V lost 5 bases and J lost 7 bases. Germline lookup yields CDR1 LNHDA and CDR2 SQIVND (reference sequence).

Turning to this clone: The junction and the germline gene differ at one end; a read error may be behind it. This chain uses TRBV12-5 with TRBJ2-6; TRBD1 might be the D (5 bases). This CDR3 region has 17 residues. Germline V gives CDR1 LGHNT, CDR2 FRNRAP. This chain's CDR3 is CASGQSAGQSRANVMTF. CDR3 in DNA: TGTGCTAGTGGTCAATCGGCAGGACAAAGTCGGGCCAACGTCATGACTTTC.

This clone was observed a few times. The V call is TRBV7-9, the J call TRBJ2-3; 10 bases agree with TRBD2. The CDR3 is 16 amino acids. Germline loops: CDR1 SEHNR, CDR2 FQNEAQ (reference sequence). V trimming: 5 bases; J trimming: 3 bases; junction bases outside the gene matches: 8. In nucleotides, the CDR3 is TGTGCCAGCAGCCCAAGAGCTAGCGGGAGTACAGATACGCAGTATTTT. Amino acid sequence: CASSPRASGSTDTQYF.